The present entry profiles one T cell receptor beta chain with its context. Its antigen is unknown. The CDR3 runs 16 residues. Germline CDR1 is SGHTA and CDR2 is FQGNSA. V was clipped by 0 bases and J by 5 bases, with 16 bases between them. The sample comes from a study of T cell responses to AZD1222 COVID-19 vaccine. Study-wide results and limits: Spike-specific TCR depth and breadth grew after two AZD1222 doses. Most donors were white British and more were female, and clonal diversity was possibly underestimated. Sampled repertoires all dated from after the peak T cell response.

The repertoire was sequenced with immunoSEQ multiplex PCR; TCRdb's copy has only in-frame clones and lacks some. The sample includes 150,000 to 160,000 clones, more than 90% seen only once; the top ten take approximately 20%. The sequence was collected from an adult in good health. The V call is TRBV7-2, the J call TRBJ1-2; tentatively, D is TRBD1 (5 bases). Specimen: peripheral blood, collected on day 0 of AZD1222 vaccination. The CDR3 sequence: CASSLAGPTNTYGYTF. The CDR3 bases are TGTGCCAGCAGCTTAGCGGGGCCGACAAATACATATGGCTACACCTTC.